This TCR beta chain stems from a study of T cell responses to AZD1222 COVID-19 vaccine. TCRdb keeps only in-frame clones here, not all; method: immunoSEQ multiplex PCR. The sample yields tens of thousands of clones, roughly 89% seen once. This CDR3 region has 16 residues. Trimming left V 4 bases short and J 9 bases short, with 20 bases between. Germline V gene data show CDR1 as SGHRS and CDR2 as YFSETQ. Specimen: peripheral blood, collected on day 0 of AZD1222 vaccination. The clonotype comes from an adult in good health. This sequence joins TRBV5-1 and TRBJ1-6; TRBD1 is a possible D gene (6 bases). The CDR3, as DNA: TGCGCCAGCAGCCCACAGGGATCGTTTATCGGTTCACCCCTCCACTTT. Protein product: CASSPQGSFIGSPLHF.